A single sample gave rise to the 24 T cell receptor beta chains below, sequenced in a study of technical replicates of blood from a few donors. Data came from immunoSEQ multiplex PCR; TCRdb stores just in-frame clones and leaves some out. Altogether fewer than 85,000 clones are present, 90% being singletons, with the ten largest covering around 4.6%. Material: PBMCs. These receptors were taken from a human donor in good health. Some clones in this sample may be carry-over from other donors' samples.

The CDR3 coding sequence is TGTGCCAGCAGTGAAAATTTGTCAGGGATTCAGCCCCAGCATTTT. Amino acid sequence: CASSENLSGIQPQHF. The chain combines TRBV6-1 with TRBJ1-5, with D perhaps matching TRBD1 (5 bases). Trimming removed 2 bases from V and 6 bases from J, with 14 bases in between. Germline V lookup: CDR1 MNHNS, CDR2 SASEGT. The CDR3 loop spans 15 amino acids.

As DNA, the CDR3 is TGTGCCAGCAGCTTAGCTAGGGGCACTGAAGCTTTCTTT. Residues: CASSLARGTEAFF. The rearrangement links TRBV7-2 to TRBJ1-1; D might be TRBD1 (5 bases). Trimming took 0 bases from V and 4 from J, leaving 6 bases between them. The CDR3 contains 13 residues. CDR1 is SGHTA, CDR2 FQGNSA, per germline.

This rearrangement joins TRBV30 to TRBJ2-7, with a tentative D call TRBD2 (7 bases). In germline, CDR1 is GTSNPN, CDR2 SVGIG (reference sequence). CDR3 length: 15 amino acids. V lost 0 bases to trimming and J lost 8 bases, with 20 bases between them. CDR3 sequence: CAWSVGGGSKAKQYF. CDR3 sequence (DNA): TGTGCCTGGAGTGTAGGGGGAGGGTCGAAGGCGAAGCAGTACTTC.

This chain joins TRBV9 and TRBJ2-2; the D gene is possibly TRBD1 (7 bases). Deletions cut 3 bases from V and 5 bases from J, with 8 bases between. Germline CDR1 and CDR2: SGDLS and YYNGEE. CDR3 length: 13 residues. Here the CDR3 DNA reads TGTGCCAGCAGCGCAGGGGGGACCGGGGAGCTGTTTTTT. It yields the protein CASSAGGTGELFF.

The chain has TRBV2 and TRBJ2-5; D is uncertain. This CDR3 region has 13 residues. Germline-derived CDR1 and CDR2 are SNHLY and FYNNEI. V lost 2 bases to trimming and J lost 1 base, with 5 bases between them. The CDR3 protein is CASSERSQETQYF. CDR3 coding DNA: TGTGCCAGCAGTGAACGGTCCCAAGAGACCCAGTACTTC.

The V and J genes are TRBV5-6 and TRBJ2-7, with D perhaps TRBD1 (5 bases). The CDR3 has 14 residues. CDR1 and CDR2 from the germline V gene are SGHDT and YYEEEE. V was cut by 4 bases and J by 5 bases, with 16 bases left in between. This chain's CDR3 is CASSPWAGMNEQYF. The CDR3 nucleotides are TGTGCCAGCAGCCCCTGGGCAGGGATGAACGAGCAGTACTTC.

V is TRBV14 and J is TRBJ2-6, with 8 bases that match TRBD1. The CDR3 is made up of 18 amino acids. Germline CDR1 reads SGHDN; CDR2 reads FVKESK. Losses at the gene ends were 4 bases for V and 2 bases for J; bases not matched to a gene: 10. The CDR3 coding sequence is TGTGCCAGCAGCCGACAGACAGGGGTCCCGACTGGGGCCAACGTCCTGACTTTC. Amino acids: CASSRQTGVPTGANVLTF.

V is TRBV5-8 and J is TRBJ2-3; a possible D gene is TRBD2 (5 bases). Germline values: CDR1 SGHTS, CDR2 YDEGEE. This CDR3 is 15 amino acids long. V shed 4 bases and J shed 2 bases, with 14 bases lying between them. CDR3 bases: TGTGCCAGCAGCCTAGCTGAACACCCCACAGATACGCAGTATTTT. It codes for CASSLAEHPTDTQYF. The complete variable domain, with remaining parts taken from reference TRBV5-8 and TRBJ2-3, reads EAGVTQSPTHLIKTRGQQATLRCSPISGHTSVYWYQQALGLGLQFLLWYDEGEERNRGNFPPRFSGRQFPNYSSELNVNALELEDSALYLCASSLAEHPTDTQYFGPGTRLTVL.

The rearrangement joins TRBV10-3 to TRBJ2-2, with 9 bases fitting TRBD2. Germline V gene sequence: CDR1 ENHRY, CDR2 SYGVKD. The CDR3 is made up of 14 amino acids. J gave up 7 bases and V 10 bases, and 10 bases lay outside the gene matches. The CDR3 sequence: CASGLAMSGGELFF. CDR3 nucleotide sequence: TGTGCCAGCGGACTAGCGATGAGCGGCGGGGAGCTGTTTTTT.

The chain recombines TRBV7-2 with TRBJ1-5, with D unclear. Per germline, CDR1 SGHTA and CDR2 FQGNSA. V was trimmed by 5 bases and J by 3 bases, leaving 8 bases between them. The CDR3 runs to 13 residues. CDR3 sequence (DNA): TGTGCCAGCAGCCGACAAAACAATCAGCCCCAGCATTTT. Its translation is CASSRQNNQPQHF.

This clone was seen only once. CDR3 protein: CASRRTGSHEKLFF. CDR3 nucleotides: TGTGCCAGCAGACGGACAGGGTCCCATGAAAAACTGTTTTTT. The chain employs TRBV13 and TRBJ1-4, with 8 bases identical to TRBD1. V shed 6 bases, J shed 6 bases, and the junction held 6 bases outside the gene matches. Germline CDR1 and CDR2: PRHDT and FYEKMQ (reference sequence). The CDR3 loop spans 14 amino acids.

This clone was seen a handful of times. The V call is TRBV27, the J call TRBJ2-1, with D uncertain. CDR1 and CDR2 from the germline V gene are MNHEY and SMNVEV (reference sequence). The V and J ends lost 4 bases and 0 bases respectively, with 4 bases between them. This CDR3 comprises 13 residues. In DNA form, the CDR3 reads TGTGCCAGCAGTTGGGCCTCCTACAATGAGCAGTTCTTC. Translating gives CASSWASYNEQFF.

The chain recombines TRBV20-1 with TRBJ1-2; D uncertain. Trimming shortened V by 6 bases and J by 5 bases, and 10 bases separated the two germline ends. The CDR3 length is 11 residues. Germline V gene sequence: CDR1 DFQATT, CDR2 SNEGSKA (reference sequence). The CDR3 DNA reads TGCAGTGCCGGGAAAGGGTATGGCTACACCTTC. Its protein is CSAGKGYGYTF.

The chain combines TRBV5-1 with TRBJ2-1; tentatively, D is TRBD2 (5 bases). V lost 2 bases, J lost 6 bases, and 12 bases lay in between. The CDR3 contains 14 residues. Germline-derived CDR1 and CDR2 are SGHRS and YFSETQ. CDR3 sequence reads: CASSFGERGNEQFF. CDR3 bases: TGCGCCAGCAGCTTCGGGGAACGAGGCAATGAGCAGTTCTTC.

The rearrangement links TRBV15 to TRBJ1-4, with 7 bases aligning to TRBD1. The J segment lost 4 bases and the V segment lost 5 bases, leaving 7 bases of the junction unmatched. The CDR3 is 15 amino acids. CDR1 and CDR2 (germline): LNHNV, YYDKDF (reference sequence). This chain's CDR3 is CATSPEGQLNEKLFF. DNA for the CDR3: TGTGCCACCAGCCCCGAGGGACAGCTTAATGAAAAACTGTTTTTT.

V and J are TRBV7-2 and TRBJ2-1; 9 bases match TRBD2. The V segment lost 8 bases and the J segment 9 bases; nucleotides outside the gene matches: 8. This CDR3 spans 13 amino acids. CDR1 is SGHTA and CDR2 is FQGNSA in the germline V gene. CDR3 in DNA: TGTGCCAGCGCTACGCGGGAGGGCTTTGAGCAGTTCTTC. Translated, it gives CASATREGFEQFF.

This clone was observed once. The V call is TRBV9, the J call TRBJ2-5, with 10 nucleotides matching TRBD1. Trimming removed 9 bases from V and 5 bases from J; junction bases left unmatched: 16. Per the germline V gene, CDR1 is SGDLS and CDR2 is YYNGEE. CDR3 size: 16 residues. CDR3 amino acids: CATSPGQGYLGETQYF. Here the CDR3 DNA reads TGTGCCACCAGTCCGGGACAGGGGTACCTCGGGGAGACCCAGTACTTC.

A single count supports this clone. The genes are TRBV9 and TRBJ2-1; 9 bases agree with TRBD2. V shed 0 bases and J 6 bases; nucleotides not matched to a gene: 7. This CDR3 contains 16 residues. Germline assignment: CDR1 SGDLS and CDR2 YYNGEE. The CDR3 is CASSVGLIAGVNEQFF. The CDR3 region has the DNA TGTGCCAGCAGCGTAGGGTTGATAGCGGGAGTCAATGAGCAGTTCTTC.

The V and J genes are TRBV30 and TRBJ2-7; D is possibly TRBD2 (6 bases). The germline V gene has CDR1 GTSNPN and CDR2 SVGIG (reference sequence). Trimming took 0 bases from V and 0 from J, leaving 9 bases between them. The CDR3 runs 14 residues. CDR3 region: CAWSVETSSYEQYF. The CDR3 DNA reads as TGTGCCTGGAGTGTAGAGACTAGCTCCTACGAGCAGTACTTC.

The genes are TRBV19 and TRBJ2-1; D not certain. V was pared by 5 bases and J by 2 bases, with 10 bases between. The germline V gene encodes CDR1 LNHDA and CDR2 SQIVND (reference sequence). This CDR3 has 14 residues. The CDR3 loop is CASSPISPYNEQFF. The CDR3 region has the DNA TGTGCCAGTAGTCCAATAAGCCCCTACAATGAGCAGTTCTTC.

J is TRBJ1-2 and V is TRBV7-2; D unresolved. The CDR3 runs to 16 residues. The V gene's germline CDR1 is SGHTA and CDR2 FQGNSA. Trimming removed 5 bases at V and 3 bases at J, with 19 bases between. CDR3 in DNA: TGTGCCAGCAGCCCCGATGGGAGTTCAAAGCACTATGGCTACACCTTC. It translates to CASSPDGSSKHYGYTF.

This clone has only one observation. The chain couples TRBV6-5 to TRBJ1-2; TRBD1 aligns across 8 bases. After removal of 0 bases from V and 9 bases from J, the junction contained 6 bases not matched to a gene. The CDR3 totals 14 residues. Germline assignment: CDR1 MNHEY and CDR2 SVGAGI. CDR3: CASSYSPGGLRYTF. DNA of the CDR3: TGTGCCAGCAGTTACTCGCCAGGGGGCTTACGCTACACCTTC.

This chain uses TRBV19 with TRBJ1-1, with 8 bases aligning to TRBD1. The CDR3 loop spans 14 amino acids. Looked up from germline, CDR1 is LNHDA and CDR2 is SQIVND (reference sequence). V dropped 6 bases and J dropped 3; count of bases not matched to a gene: 6. The CDR3 region has the DNA TGTGCCAGTAGGATATACAGGGGGGACACTGAAGCTTTCTTT. Amino acid sequence: CASRIYRGDTEAFF.

The chain combines TRBV2 with TRBJ2-7; TRBD2 agrees at 10 bases. This CDR3 has 14 amino acids. With 6 bases clipped from V and 4 bases from J, the junction kept 6 bases outside the gene matches. Germline CDR1 reads SNHLY; CDR2 reads FYNNEI. The CDR3 nucleotides read TGTGCCAGCAGAGAATCTAGCGGGAGTTACGAGCAGTACTTC. Translated: CASRESSGSYEQYF.